The T cell receptor beta chain described here comes from a study of T cell repertoires in cytomegalovirus infection. The CDR3 contains 16 residues. V was trimmed by 2 bases and J by 2 bases, leaving 14 bases between them. One entry per CDR3 protein, called by TCRdb with MiXCR from the reads. The sample holds 310,000 or so distinct CDR3 sequences, around 25% seen once. This clonotype has a count of ten or more. Input material: PBMCs. This TCR was sampled from a human donor in good health (CMV status not recorded). Some clones in this sample may be carry-over from other donors' samples. The chain is built from TRBV12-3 or TRBV12-4 and TRBJ2-3; tentative D call: TRBD2 (6 bases). The CDR3 region is CASSLPSARFTDTQYF. The DNA of the CDR3 is TGTGCCAGCAGTTTACCTAGCGCCCGTTTCACAGATACGCAGTATTTT.